The 18 T cell receptor beta chains below all came from one sample that was sequenced in a study of cytomegalovirus exposure and HLA in healthy donors. A multiplex PCR was run with 60 Vbeta primers and 13 Jbeta primers. The assay was immunoSEQ multiplex PCR, and TCRdb's table has in-frame clones only and misses some. The sample lists around 91,000 clones, around 60% occurring once. The sequenced sample consisted of PBMCs. The origin of the receptors is a man in his 60s in good health and CMV-seronegative.

This clone was counted only a few times. This specimen includes other DNA sequences encoding the same CDR3. The chain joins TRBV5-1 to TRBJ2-5; 9 positions agree with TRBD1. Germline V gene data show CDR1 as SGHRS and CDR2 as YFSETQ. The CDR3 consists of 14 residues. V lost 3 bases, J lost 5 bases, and 5 bases stayed unmatched. The CDR3, as DNA: TGCGCCAGCAGCTCGGGACAGGGCCAGGAGACCCAGTACTTC. Translation gives CASSSGQGQETQYF.

The rearrangement links TRBV13 to TRBJ2-5; TRBD2 matches 7 bases. V dropped 6 bases and J dropped 2; count of bases not matched to a gene: 9. The CDR3 runs 15 residues. Per germline, CDR1 PRHDT and CDR2 FYEKMQ (reference sequence). The CDR3 DNA reads TGTGCCAGCAGGATTGATGGACTAGGGCAAGAGACCCAGTACTTC. It encodes CASRIDGLGQETQYF. Looking up the rest from reference TRBV13 and TRBJ2-5 gives the full variable domain: AAGVIQSPRHLIKEKRETATLKCYPIPRHDTVYWYQQGPGQDPQFLISFYEKMQSDKGSIPDRFSAQQFSDYHSELNMSSLELGDSALYFCASRIDGLGQETQYFGPGTRLLVL.

This sequence joins TRBV2 and TRBJ1-5, with D uncertain. Looked up from germline, CDR1 is SNHLY and CDR2 is FYNNEI. This CDR3 comprises 13 residues. V lost 11 bases and J lost 1, with 12 bases in between. The CDR3: CAGQAWSNQPQHF. In DNA form, the CDR3 reads TGTGCCGGTCAAGCTTGGAGCAATCAGCCCCAGCATTTT. Using reference TRBV2 and TRBJ1-5 for the parts outside the CDR3, the full variable domain is EPEVTQTPSHQVTQMGQEVILRCVPISNHLYFYWYRQILGQKVEFLVSFYNNEISEKSEIFDDQFSVERPDGSNFTLKIRSTKLEDSAMYFCAGQAWSNQPQHFGDGTRLSIL.

The chain has TRBV6-1 and TRBJ1-5; TRBD1 agrees at 7 bases. V was clipped by 3 bases and J by 5 bases; unmatched bases: 4. CDR1 is MNHNS, CDR2 SASEGT, per germline. This CDR3 is built from 14 residues. CDR3 amino acids: CASSDGQAYQPQHF. In nucleotides, the CDR3 is TGTGCCAGCAGTGATGGACAGGCTTATCAGCCCCAGCATTTT.

V gene TRBV2 combines with J gene TRBJ1-1, with no clear D. Germline-derived CDR1 and CDR2 are SNHLY and FYNNEI. This CDR3 is 12 amino acids long. Trimming pared 11 bases from V and 1 base from J, leaving 11 bases between. The CDR3 bases are TGTGCCGTTAGACTGCAGAACACTGAAGCTTTCTTT. It is translated as CAVRLQNTEAFF.

This clone came up once. The V and J genes are TRBV19 and TRBJ2-2; TRBD1 matches 7 bases. The CDR3 has 16 residues. The V gene's germline CDR1 is LNHDA and CDR2 SQIVND (reference sequence). The trim removed 3 bases at V and 0 bases at J, leaving 4 bases unmatched. The CDR3 coding sequence is TGTGCCAGTAGTATTGTCCAGGGGGCGAACACCGGGGAGCTGTTTTTT. This sequence encodes CASSIVQGANTGELFF. The full variable domain, in which reference TRBV19 and TRBJ2-2 provide the parts outside the CDR3, is DGGITQSPKYLFRKEGQNVTLSCEQNLNHDAMYWYRQDPGQGLRLIYYSQIVNDFQKGDIAEGYSVSREKKESFPLTVTSAQKNPTAFYLCASSIVQGANTGELFFGEGSRLTVL.

This clone has just a few counts. This chain links TRBV9 with TRBJ2-3; 8 positions agree with TRBD2. Trimming at V came to 3 bases and at J to 1 base, leaving 7 bases not matched to a gene. The germline V gene encodes CDR1 SGDLS and CDR2 YYNGEE. The length of the CDR3 is 16 residues. CDR3 bases: TGTGCCAGCAGCGCCAACTCAGCGGGGGGCACAGATACGCAGTATTTT. It encodes CASSANSAGGTDTQYF.

V usage is TRBV27 and J usage is TRBJ1-1, with TRBD1 matching 8 bases. The germline V gene has CDR1 MNHEY and CDR2 SMNVEV (reference sequence). The CDR3 consists of 16 residues. The junction had 16 bases not matched to a gene; V was cut back by 2 bases and J by 11 bases. This CDR3 reads CASSLTAGGATMGAFF. The CDR3, as DNA: TGTGCCAGCAGTTTAACGGCAGGGGGCGCGACGATGGGTGCTTTCTTT.

This chain connects TRBV13 to TRBJ1-1; maybe TRBD1 (6 bases). The V gene lost 5 bases and the J gene lost 1 base, with 8 bases spanning the gap. Germline CDR1 reads PRHDT; CDR2 reads FYEKMQ (reference sequence). The CDR3 sequence is 13 residues long. In nucleotides, the CDR3 is TGTGCCAGCAGCCGGACAGAGAACACTGAAGCTTTCTTT. This gives the protein CASSRTENTEAFF.

The V call is TRBV30, the J call TRBJ2-1; D not resolved. Germline V gene lookup returns CDR1 GTSNPN and CDR2 SVGIG (reference sequence). The V gene lost 0 bases and the J gene lost 3 bases, with 6 bases spanning the gap. This CDR3 has 13 residues. The CDR3 DNA follows: TGTGCCTGGAGTGTACAGAACTACAATGAGCAGTTCTTC. Translation: CAWSVQNYNEQFF.

This clone was counted only a few times. This chain connects TRBV5-1 to TRBJ2-5; possible D gene TRBD1, 5 bases. Trimming pared 4 bases from V and 2 bases from J, leaving 12 bases between. This CDR3 spans 14 amino acids. Germline V lookup: CDR1 SGHRS, CDR2 YFSETQ. CDR3 sequence: CASSIRQIQETQYF. The CDR3 DNA sequence: TGCGCCAGCAGCATACGACAGATTCAAGAGACCCAGTACTTC.

This rearrangement joins TRBV15 to TRBJ1-5; tentatively, D is TRBD1 (6 bases). Trimming took 3 bases from V and 0 from J, leaving 9 bases between them. CDR1 is LNHNV and CDR2 is YYDKDF in the germline V gene (reference sequence). The CDR3 covers 15 residues. The CDR3 loop is CATSRDRISNQPQHF. CDR3 DNA: TGTGCCACCAGCAGGGACAGAATTAGCAATCAGCCCCAGCATTTT.

The chain uses TRBV27 and TRBJ2-5; a weak D match, TRBD1 (6 bases). Germline values: CDR1 MNHEY, CDR2 SMNVEV (reference sequence). The V gene lost 0 bases and the J gene lost 3 bases, with 11 bases spanning the gap. The CDR3 length is 15 residues. The CDR3 bases are TGTGCCAGCAGTTTATCATACAGGGACAAAGAGACCCAGTACTTC. Amino acid sequence: CASSLSYRDKETQYF.

This chain joins TRBV6-5 and TRBJ1-2; possible D gene TRBD1, 5 bases. Looked up from germline, CDR1 is MNHEY and CDR2 is SVGAGI. V was cut by 6 bases and J by 3 bases, with 20 bases left in between. The CDR3 runs 16 residues. CDR3 sequence (DNA): TGTGCCAGCAGATACGGGTCGGAGGGGTTGGACTATGGCTACACCTTC. It codes for CASRYGSEGLDYGYTF.

The rearrangement uses TRBV19 and TRBJ1-5; 7 nucleotides align to TRBD1. The J segment lost 3 bases and the V segment lost 7 bases, leaving 9 bases of the junction unmatched. This CDR3 has 15 residues. The germline gives CDR1 LNHDA, CDR2 SQIVND (reference sequence). The CDR3 sequence: CASNIRDRVNQPQHF. DNA for the CDR3: TGTGCCAGTAACATCCGAGACAGGGTCAATCAGCCCCAGCATTTT.

This clone has only a few counts. The V call is TRBV2, the J call TRBJ2-7; TRBD2 agrees at 9 bases. Germline V gene lookup returns CDR1 SNHLY and CDR2 FYNNEI. The CDR3 consists of 15 residues. V dropped 3 bases and J dropped 5; count of bases not matched to a gene: 8. Here the CDR3 reads CASSDRLAGRDEQYF. DNA of the CDR3: TGTGCCAGCAGTGATCGGCTAGCGGGGAGAGACGAGCAGTACTTC.

The chain joins TRBV2 to TRBJ2-1, with 7 bases fitting TRBD1. CDR1 is SNHLY, CDR2 FYNNEI, per germline. This CDR3 has 14 residues. With 7 bases clipped from V and 5 bases from J, the junction kept 8 bases outside the gene matches. CDR3 nucleotides: TGTGCCAGCACCTCCGGGACAGCTCACAATGAGCAGTTCTTC. Amino acids: CASTSGTAHNEQFF.

The chain joins TRBV19 to TRBJ1-2, with TRBD1 matching over 11 bases. V trimming: 7 bases; J trimming: 1 base; junction bases outside the gene matches: 11. Germline CDR1 and CDR2: LNHDA and SQIVND (reference sequence). This CDR3 has 17 amino acids. CDR3 in amino acids: CASKSVDRGRFNYGYTF. The CDR3 region has the DNA TGTGCCAGTAAATCGGTGGACAGGGGGCGCTTTAACTATGGCTACACCTTC.